A selection of T cell receptor beta chains follows, all from one sample in a study of blood T cell repertoires in COVID-19. The data were produced by immunoSEQ multiplex PCR, yet TCRdb's version contains in-frame clones alone and is incomplete. The sample has 300,000 to 450,000 clones, around nine tenths seen once. The sample taken for sequencing was peripheral blood. These TCRs come from a woman in her sixties or seventies with COVID-19, enrolled during active disease. The CDR3 runs from the conserved cysteine through the conserved F or W. The D gene is left open where the match is weak. A row's size may be missing; if present it is once, few, many or a size class.

cdr3_length: 12; j_call: TRBJ1-1; d_call: NA; v_call: TRBV2; clone_size: NA; cdr3_nt: TGTGCCAGCAGGCTCTTTCAGGCTGAAGCTTTCTTT; cdr3_aa: CASRLFQAEAFF
cdr3_length: 15; j_call: TRBJ2-2; d_call: NA; v_call: TRBV5-1; clone_size: NA; cdr3_nt: TGCGCCAGCAGCTTGGAGGGGTTTTCCACCGGGGAGCTGTTTTTT; cdr3_aa: CASSLEGFSTGELFF
cdr3_length: 16; j_call: TRBJ1-2; d_call: NA; v_call: TRBV3-1/TRBV3-2; clone_size: NA; cdr3_nt: TGTGCCAGCAGCCAAGGTGGGAGGGAGAAGTGGGATGGCTACACCTTC; cdr3_aa: CASSQGGREKWDGYTF
cdr3_length: 13; j_call: TRBJ1-2; d_call: TRBD1; v_call: TRBV5-6; clone_size: NA; cdr3_nt: TGTGCCAGTTCCTCGACAGGGCCCTATGGCTACACCTTC; cdr3_aa: CASSSTGPYGYTF
cdr3_length: 18; j_call: TRBJ1-3; d_call: NA; v_call: TRBV7-8; clone_size: NA; cdr3_nt: TGTGCCAGCAGCTTAGGGCTGGGGCCAGGGGCGCAAGGAAACACCATATATTTT; cdr3_aa: CASSLGLGPGAQGNTIYF
cdr3_length: 16; j_call: TRBJ2-7; d_call: TRBD1; v_call: TRBV27; clone_size: NA; cdr3_nt: TGTGCCAGCAGTTCCCCCGACCCAGGGGGTCGGTACGAGCAGTACTTC; cdr3_aa: CASSSPDPGGRYEQYF
cdr3_length: 13; j_call: TRBJ1-2; d_call: NA; v_call: TRBV24-1; clone_size: NA; cdr3_nt: TGTGCCACCGCTAGCGGGGCTAACTATGGCTACACCTTC; cdr3_aa: CATASGANYGYTF
cdr3_length: 18; j_call: TRBJ1-4; d_call: TRBD1; v_call: TRBV27; clone_size: NA; cdr3_nt: TGTGCCAGCAGTCCTCCCGACAGGGGGATAGGAACTAATGAAAAACTGTTTTTT; cdr3_aa: CASSPPDRGIGTNEKLFF
cdr3_length: 13; j_call: TRBJ1-2; d_call: NA; v_call: TRBV5-1; clone_size: NA; cdr3_nt: TGCGCCAGCAACCCGGGTCTAAACTATGGCTACACCTTC; cdr3_aa: CASNPGLNYGYTF
cdr3_length: 16; j_call: TRBJ1-5; d_call: NA; v_call: TRBV4-2; clone_size: NA; cdr3_nt: TGTGCCAGCAGCCAAGAGGTCAGGGGTGTGAATCAGCCCCAGCATTTT; cdr3_aa: CASSQEVRGVNQPQHF
cdr3_length: 14; j_call: TRBJ2-3; d_call: TRBD2; v_call: TRBV5-4; clone_size: NA; cdr3_nt: TGTGCCAGCAGCTTGGAGCGGGGTAGAGATACGCAGTATTTT; cdr3_aa: CASSLERGRDTQYF
cdr3_length: 14; j_call: TRBJ2-1; d_call: NA; v_call: TRBV5-1; clone_size: NA; cdr3_nt: TGCGCCAGCAGCTTGTATCAGGGTGGCAATGAGCAGTTCTTC; cdr3_aa: CASSLYQGGNEQFF
cdr3_length: 15; j_call: TRBJ2-1; d_call: TRBD2; v_call: TRBV11-1; clone_size: NA; cdr3_nt: TGTGCCAGCAGCACCCCGGGACTAGGTTACAATGAGCAGTTCTTC; cdr3_aa: CASSTPGLGYNEQFF
cdr3_length: 17; j_call: TRBJ1-5; d_call: NA; v_call: TRBV19; clone_size: once; cdr3_nt: TGTGCCAGTATACCCAGGACCGGGAGGGTTAGCAATCAGCCCCAGCATTTT; cdr3_aa: CASIPRTGRVSNQPQHF
cdr3_length: 14; j_call: TRBJ1-1; d_call: TRBD1; v_call: TRBV6-5; clone_size: few; cdr3_nt: TGTGCCAGCAGGATACAGGGGGCGGAGGGTGAAGCTTTCTTT; cdr3_aa: CASRIQGAEGEAFF
cdr3_length: 15; j_call: TRBJ2-7; d_call: TRBD2; v_call: TRBV10-2; clone_size: NA; cdr3_nt: TGCGCCAGCAGTGAGGGGGGGACTAGGCTCCGCGAGCAGTACTTC; cdr3_aa: CASSEGGTRLREQYF
cdr3_length: 17; j_call: TRBJ2-2; d_call: TRBD2; v_call: TRBV30; clone_size: NA; cdr3_nt: TGTGCCTGGAGTGCGCCTCTAGCGGGGCTTAACACCGGGGAGCTGTTTTTT; cdr3_aa: CAWSAPLAGLNTGELFF
cdr3_length: 13; j_call: TRBJ1-3; d_call: NA; v_call: TRBV11-3; clone_size: once; cdr3_nt: TGTGCCAGCAGCTTCAGGGGTGGAAACACCATATATTTT; cdr3_aa: CASSFRGGNTIYF
cdr3_length: 13; j_call: TRBJ2-2; d_call: NA; v_call: TRBV10-3; clone_size: NA; cdr3_nt: TGTGCCACCGCGGGGCCTAGCACCGGGGAGCTGTTTTTT; cdr3_aa: CATAGPSTGELFF
cdr3_length: 14; j_call: TRBJ1-1; d_call: NA; v_call: TRBV15; clone_size: NA; cdr3_nt: TGTGCCACCAGCAGAGCCGGGGTGAACACTGAAGCTTTCTTT; cdr3_aa: CATSRAGVNTEAFF
cdr3_length: 17; j_call: TRBJ2-7; d_call: TRBD1; v_call: TRBV5-1; clone_size: NA; cdr3_nt: TGCGCCAGCAGCTCCACCGGACAGGGTAGCATCGCCTACGAGCAGTACTTC; cdr3_aa: CASSSTGQGSIAYEQYF
cdr3_length: 14; j_call: TRBJ1-6; d_call: NA; v_call: TRBV6-5; clone_size: NA; cdr3_nt: TGTGCCAGCAGTTACTCTAGGACAGTCCCACCCCTCCACTTT; cdr3_aa: CASSYSRTVPPLHF
cdr3_length: 13; j_call: TRBJ2-5; d_call: TRBD2; v_call: TRBV7-9; clone_size: NA; cdr3_nt: TGTGCCAGCAGCGCAAGCGGGGGAGAGACCCAGTACTTC; cdr3_aa: CASSASGGETQYF
cdr3_length: 15; j_call: TRBJ1-5; d_call: TRBD1; v_call: TRBV9; clone_size: NA; cdr3_nt: TGTGCCAGCAGCGCCGGACAGGGTTACAATCAGCCCCAGCATTTT; cdr3_aa: CASSAGQGYNQPQHF
cdr3_length: 15; j_call: TRBJ2-7; d_call: NA; v_call: TRBV10-3; clone_size: NA; cdr3_nt: TGTGCCATCAGTGGGCCCAGACAGGCTTACTACGAGCAGTACTTC; cdr3_aa: CAISGPRQAYYEQYF
cdr3_length: 16; j_call: TRBJ2-1; d_call: TRBD1; v_call: TRBV15; clone_size: NA; cdr3_nt: TGTGCCACCAGGAGGGCGGGACAGGGCCTCTACAATGAGCAGTTCTTC; cdr3_aa: CATRRAGQGLYNEQFF
cdr3_length: 12; j_call: TRBJ1-6; d_call: NA; v_call: TRBV28; clone_size: NA; cdr3_nt: TGTGCCAGCACCCCTCGGGAATCACCCCTCCACTTT; cdr3_aa: CASTPRESPLHF
cdr3_length: 15; j_call: TRBJ2-7; d_call: TRBD1; v_call: TRBV7-2; clone_size: NA; cdr3_nt: TGTGCCAGCAGCCCTCAGACAGGGGGCGGGTACGAGCAGTACTTC; cdr3_aa: CASSPQTGGGYEQYF
cdr3_length: 14; j_call: TRBJ2-3; d_call: NA; v_call: TRBV6-1; clone_size: NA; cdr3_nt: TGTGCCAGCAGTGAACGTGTTCGCACAGATACGCAGTATTTT; cdr3_aa: CASSERVRTDTQYF
cdr3_length: 13; j_call: TRBJ1-1; d_call: NA; v_call: TRBV2; clone_size: once; cdr3_nt: TGTGCCAGCTTCTACAGGTTAAACACTGAAGCTTTCTTT; cdr3_aa: CASFYRLNTEAFF
cdr3_length: 14; j_call: TRBJ1-4; d_call: TRBD1; v_call: TRBV27; clone_size: NA; cdr3_nt: TGTGCCTCGAGTCGGACAGGGGGAGGGGAAAAACTGTTTTTT; cdr3_aa: CASSRTGGGEKLFF
cdr3_length: 11; j_call: TRBJ2-4; d_call: NA; v_call: TRBV20-1; clone_size: few; cdr3_nt: TGCAGTGCTAGTTGGTCAGGCATTCAGTACTTC; cdr3_aa: CSASWSGIQYF
cdr3_length: 15; j_call: TRBJ1-1; d_call: TRBD1; v_call: TRBV7-2; clone_size: NA; cdr3_nt: TGTGCCAGCAGCTTATGGACAGGCCAGAACACTGAAGCTTTCTTT; cdr3_aa: CASSLWTGQNTEAFF
cdr3_length: 20; j_call: TRBJ2-2; d_call: TRBD2; v_call: TRBV9; clone_size: NA; cdr3_nt: TGTGCCAGCAGCGTAGTTCGGGGGGGGCGCACAGGGAGACCCTGTAGGGAGCTGTTTTTT; cdr3_aa: CASSVVRGGRTGRPCRELFF
cdr3_length: 17; j_call: TRBJ1-1; d_call: TRBD1; v_call: TRBV7-9; clone_size: once; cdr3_nt: TGTGCCAGCAGCCTGAAACCGGGACAGGGGATGAACACTGAAGCTTTCTTT; cdr3_aa: CASSLKPGQGMNTEAFF
cdr3_length: 14; j_call: TRBJ2-3; d_call: TRBD2; v_call: TRBV3-1/TRBV3-2; clone_size: NA; cdr3_nt: TGTGCCAGCAGCCCGGGACTATCCACAGATACGCAGTATTTT; cdr3_aa: CASSPGLSTDTQYF
cdr3_length: 14; j_call: TRBJ2-1; d_call: TRBD1; v_call: TRBV19; clone_size: NA; cdr3_nt: TGTGCCAGTAGTGTGACAGGGTTCTACAATGAGCAGTTCTTC; cdr3_aa: CASSVTGFYNEQFF
cdr3_length: 15; j_call: TRBJ1-3; d_call: NA; v_call: TRBV7-8; clone_size: NA; cdr3_nt: TGTGCCAGCAGCTTGCATATGAGCTCTGGAAACACCATATATTTT; cdr3_aa: CASSLHMSSGNTIYF
cdr3_length: 21; j_call: TRBJ1-4; d_call: TRBD1; v_call: TRBV4-2; clone_size: NA; cdr3_nt: TGTGCCAGCAGCCAAGGCGTCATGAACAGGGGTAGAGGGAAAATTTATGAAAAACTGTTTTTT; cdr3_aa: CASSQGVMNRGRGKIYEKLFF
cdr3_length: 16; j_call: TRBJ2-1; d_call: TRBD2; v_call: TRBV18; clone_size: NA; cdr3_nt: TGTGCCAGCTCACCACCGACGGCGGGGGGTTCCAATGAGCAGTTCTTC; cdr3_aa: CASSPPTAGGSNEQFF
cdr3_length: 17; j_call: TRBJ1-6; d_call: TRBD1; v_call: TRBV5-8; clone_size: NA; cdr3_nt: TGTGCCAGCAGCTTGCTCTCTAACAGGGGCGTGAATTCACCCCTCCACTTT; cdr3_aa: CASSLLSNRGVNSPLHF
cdr3_length: 14; j_call: TRBJ1-4; d_call: TRBD1; v_call: TRBV6-5; clone_size: NA; cdr3_nt: TGTGCCAGCAGGGTATGGAGGGGGCACGAAAAACTGTTTTTT; cdr3_aa: CASRVWRGHEKLFF
cdr3_length: 16; j_call: TRBJ1-3; d_call: NA; v_call: TRBV28; clone_size: NA; cdr3_nt: TGTGCCAGCAGTTTATTACAGGGTTCCTCTGGAAACACCATATATTTT; cdr3_aa: CASSLLQGSSGNTIYF
cdr3_length: 18; j_call: TRBJ2-7; d_call: TRBD2; v_call: TRBV5-4; clone_size: NA; cdr3_nt: TGTGCCAGCAGCTCCCTAGCCGCGGGGGGGCCCCGTGACTACGAGCAGTACTTC; cdr3_aa: CASSSLAAGGPRDYEQYF
cdr3_length: 15; j_call: TRBJ2-5; d_call: NA; v_call: TRBV9; clone_size: NA; cdr3_nt: TGTGCCAGCAGCAAACGCAGGGGAATGGAAGAGACCCAGTACTTC; cdr3_aa: CASSKRRGMEETQYF
cdr3_length: 12; j_call: TRBJ2-7; d_call: NA; v_call: TRBV5-1; clone_size: NA; cdr3_nt: TGCGCCAGCAGCTTGCCAGGGTGGGAGCAGTACTTC; cdr3_aa: CASSLPGWEQYF
cdr3_length: 15; j_call: TRBJ2-3; d_call: NA; v_call: TRBV7-9; clone_size: NA; cdr3_nt: TGTGCCAGCAGCTTAGGGGGACTGTCCACAGATACGCAGTATTTT; cdr3_aa: CASSLGGLSTDTQYF
cdr3_length: 14; j_call: TRBJ2-5; d_call: NA; v_call: TRBV3-1/TRBV3-2; clone_size: once; cdr3_nt: TGTGCCAGCAGCCCGTACGGGACACAAGAGACCCAGTACTTC; cdr3_aa: CASSPYGTQETQYF
cdr3_length: 12; j_call: TRBJ1-2; d_call: NA; v_call: TRBV2; clone_size: NA; cdr3_nt: TGTGCCATCAGCGGGGGTTCGGGTGGCTACACCTTC; cdr3_aa: CAISGGSGGYTF
cdr3_length: 14; j_call: TRBJ1-4; d_call: NA; v_call: TRBV28; clone_size: NA; cdr3_nt: TGTGCCAGCACCTTATTTCTCAAGGAGGAAAAACTGTTTTTT; cdr3_aa: CASTLFLKEEKLFF
cdr3_length: 19; j_call: TRBJ2-1; d_call: TRBD2; v_call: TRBV14; clone_size: NA; cdr3_nt: TGTGCCAGCAGCCAAAGGACTAGCGGGGGTTCTCACTCCTACAATGAGCAGTTCTTC; cdr3_aa: CASSQRTSGGSHSYNEQFF
cdr3_length: 14; j_call: TRBJ2-1; d_call: TRBD1; v_call: TRBV29-1; clone_size: NA; cdr3_nt: TGCAGCGTTTGGACAGGCGCCTTCTACAATGAGCAGTTCTTC; cdr3_aa: CSVWTGAFYNEQFF